These 15 T cell receptor beta chains originate from one sample sequenced in a study of PD-1 blockade in mismatch repair-deficient tumors. Sequenced by immunoSEQ multiplex PCR; TCRdb stores in-frame clones only, minus some. There are about 13,000 clones in the sample; 84% occur only once, and around 20% lies in the top ten. No antigen has been identified for these receptors. Time point: approximately 10-day in vitro stimulation with candidate neoantigen peptide 4. The sequenced sample was cells cultured in vitro, obtained from a patient treated with pembrolizumab. These receptors originate from an adult with mismatch repair-deficient cancer.

In its sample, this clone was seen a few times. The V gene is TRBV2, the J gene TRBJ1-1, with TRBD1 matching over 7 bases. The germline V gene has CDR1 SNHLY and CDR2 FYNNEI. The junction had 9 bases not matched to a gene; V was cut back by 5 bases and J by 3 bases. CDR3 size: 15 residues. This chain's CDR3 is CASSSYRGLYTEAFF. The DNA of the CDR3 is TGTGCCAGCAGTTCATACAGGGGTCTTTACACTGAAGCTTTCTTT.

This sequence joins TRBV9 and TRBJ2-1, with TRBD2 matching over 7 bases. Germline values: CDR1 SGDLS, CDR2 YYNGEE. Trimming cost V 0 bases and J 5 bases; bases outside gene matches: 5. The CDR3 contains 15 residues. CDR3 in amino acids: CASSVGRTSHNEQFF. The DNA for the CDR3 is TGTGCCAGCAGCGTAGGCCGGACTAGTCACAATGAGCAGTTCTTC.

V and J are TRBV5-1 and TRBJ2-3; D is possibly TRBD1 or TRBD2 (5 bases each). The CDR3 runs to 14 residues. Germline lookup yields CDR1 SGHRS and CDR2 YFSETQ. V lost 0 bases to trimming and J lost 3 bases, with 8 bases between them. The chain's CDR3 is CASSLGGVTDTQYF. The CDR3 nucleotides are TGCGCCAGCAGCTTGGGAGGGGTGACAGATACGCAGTATTTT.

The rearrangement links TRBV15 to TRBJ2-5, with TRBD1 as a possible D gene (7 bases). V shed 2 bases and J shed 1 base, with 11 bases lying between them. Looked up from germline, CDR1 is LNHNV and CDR2 is YYDKDF (reference sequence). The CDR3 extends over 15 amino acids. Here the CDR3 DNA reads TGTGCCACCAGCAGACGGCAGGGGGGCCAAGAGACCCAGTACTTC. Translated: CATSRRQGGQETQYF.

This clone was detected only once. J is TRBJ1-1 and V is TRBV5-1, with D tentatively TRBD1 (5 bases). The CDR3 has 14 amino acids. V shed 3 bases and J shed 5 bases, with 14 bases lying between them. Germline assignment: CDR1 SGHRS and CDR2 YFSETQ. The CDR3 sequence is CASSSGTPGTEAFF. The CDR3 region has the DNA TGCGCCAGCAGCTCGGGGACCCCTGGGACTGAAGCTTTCTTT.

The V gene is TRBV7-9, the J gene TRBJ2-5; 8 positions agree with TRBD1. The CDR3 loop spans 15 amino acids. With 5 bases clipped from V and 1 base from J, the junction kept 6 bases outside the gene matches. Germline V gene lookup returns CDR1 SEHNR and CDR2 FQNEAQ (reference sequence). CDR3 bases: TGTGCCAGCAGCGTTACAACAGGGGGCCAAGAGACCCAGTACTTC. Its translation is CASSVTTGGQETQYF.

The chain links TRBV5-1 to TRBJ2-1, with unresolved D. V lost 5 bases, J lost 8 bases, and 8 bases lay in between. The CDR3 loop spans 11 amino acids. Germline V gene sequence: CDR1 SGHRS, CDR2 YFSETQ. The CDR3 DNA reads TGCGCCAGCAGTTCTTTCCATGAGCAGTTCTTC. It encodes CASSSFHEQFF.

The rearrangement links TRBV19 to TRBJ2-3; a weak D match, TRBD2 (7 bases). Deletions cut 1 base from V and 2 bases from J, with 13 bases between. The germline gives CDR1 LNHDA, CDR2 SQIVND (reference sequence). The CDR3 runs 16 residues. The CDR3 bases are TGTGCCAGTAGTATAGTGGTGGGGGGGCCCACAGATACGCAGTATTTT. Protein product: CASSIVVGGPTDTQYF.

The chain carries TRBV7-3 and TRBJ2-1, with 7 bases matching TRBD1. CDR1 and CDR2 from the germline V gene are SGHTA and FQGTGA. V shed 4 bases, J shed 7 bases, and the junction held 4 bases outside the gene matches. CDR3 length: 13 residues. The CDR3, as DNA: TGTGCCAGCAGCTCGGACAGGTCGAATGAGCAGTTCTTC. The encoded protein is CASSSDRSNEQFF.

This clone was observed a handful of times. The chain uses TRBV9 and TRBJ2-2; 10 nucleotides line up with TRBD1. The CDR3 loop spans 19 amino acids. J gave up 4 bases and V 3 bases, and 15 bases lay outside the gene matches. Germline V lookup: CDR1 SGDLS, CDR2 YYNGEE. In DNA, the CDR3 is TGTGCCAGCAGCGCGGCCACTCTTGACAGGGGGCGAGTCACCGGGGAGCTGTTTTTT. Translation: CASSAATLDRGRVTGELFF.

This sequence joins TRBV6-5 and TRBJ1-5; maybe TRBD1 (5 bases). V lost 5 bases, J lost 1 base, and 9 bases lay in between. CDR3 length: 14 amino acids. In germline, CDR1 is MNHEY, CDR2 SVGAGI. The CDR3 nucleotides are TGTGCCAGCAGTGAATGGGGGAGCAATCAGCCCCAGCATTTT. Protein product: CASSEWGSNQPQHF.

V and J are TRBV6-5 and TRBJ2-3; D unresolved. V was trimmed by 2 bases and J by 4 bases, leaving 10 bases between them. The CDR3 sequence is 14 residues long. CDR1 and CDR2 (germline): MNHEY, SVGAGI. The CDR3 here is CASSYRPTPDTQYF. The DNA of the CDR3 is TGTGCCAGCAGTTACCGGCCGACCCCAGATACGCAGTATTTT.

This sequence joins TRBV21-1 and TRBJ2-2; the table's D call, TRBD2, has no DNA check behind it. TRBV21-1 is shown as a pseudogene. CDR3 length: 15 residues. The CDR3 region is CASSKASGNAGELFF. In nucleotides, the CDR3 is TGTGCCAGCAGCAAGGCTAGCGGGAATGCCGGGGAGCTGTTTTTT.

The chain recombines TRBV7-2 with TRBJ2-1, with 10 bases lining up with TRBD1. CDR3 length: 15 amino acids. V shed 4 bases, J shed 4 bases, and the junction held 4 bases outside the gene matches. Per germline, CDR1 SGHTA and CDR2 FQGNSA. CDR3 region: CASSSGTGAYNEQFF. The CDR3 DNA follows: TGTGCCAGCAGCTCCGGGACAGGGGCATACAATGAGCAGTTCTTC. Full variable domain (rest looked up from reference TRBV7-2 and TRBJ2-1): GAGVSQSPSNKVTEKGKDVELRCDPISGHTALYWYRQSLGQGLEFLIYFQGNSAPDKSGLPSDRFSAERTGGSVSTLTIQRTQQEDSAVYLCASSSGTGAYNEQFFGPGTRLTVL.

This clone appeared a few times. V usage is TRBV6-1 and J usage is TRBJ1-1; maybe TRBD1 (5 bases). Between the trimmed V and J ends, which lost 4 bases and 7 bases, there was a span of 7 bases. CDR1 MNHNS and CDR2 SASEGT come from the germline V gene. The CDR3 has 11 residues. The CDR3 nucleotides are TGTGCCAGCAGTGTGACAGTTGAAGCTTTCTTT. This sequence encodes CASSVTVEAFF.